Here is one TCR beta chain with its context. This sample is drawn from a study of technical replicates of blood from several donors. This CDR3 has 14 amino acids. CDR1 and CDR2 from the germline V gene are MNHEY and SVGAGI. V lost 2 bases, J lost 4 bases, and 11 bases lay in between. Generated by immunoSEQ multiplex PCR, the TCRdb table keeps only in-frame clones and is missing some. Among fewer than 85,000 clones listed, just under 95% were seen once. The sequencing input was T cells isolated from PBMCs. This clonotype originated in a human donor in good health. The gene calls are TRBV6-5 and TRBJ1-2; possibly TRBD1 for D (5 bases). The CDR3 region is CASSYVGGGYGYTF. The CDR3 nucleotides read TGTGCCAGCAGTTACGTCGGGGGAGGCTATGGCTACACCTTC.